These 24 T cell receptor beta chains were sequenced from one sample in a study of T cell responses to AZD1222 COVID-19 vaccine. Sequenced by immunoSEQ multiplex PCR; TCRdb stores in-frame clones only, minus some. The repertoire includes roughly 8,000 clones, approximately 90% of them detected once, and approximately 7.2% sits in the top ten. Sequencing was performed on peripheral blood, taken 28 days after the second AZD1222 dose. These receptors all come from an adult who received the AZD1222 COVID-19 vaccine.

The genes are TRBV10-3 and TRBJ2-3, with 7 bases lining up with TRBD1. With 2 bases clipped from V and 4 bases from J, the junction kept 9 bases outside the gene matches. The CDR3 runs to 16 residues. Germline lookup yields CDR1 ENHRY and CDR2 SYGVKD. The CDR3 DNA reads as TGTGCCATCAGTGAGAGGACGGGCCAGGGGGCAGATACGCAGTATTTT. Residues: CAISERTGQGADTQYF.

V gene TRBV7-6 combines with J gene TRBJ2-2, with 12 bases that match TRBD2. V shed 5 bases, J shed 8 bases, and the junction held 15 bases outside the gene matches. CDR1 and CDR2 from the germline V gene are SGHVS and FNYEAQ. The CDR3 totals 18 residues. The CDR3 protein is CASSRYGTSGRGEGELFF. The CDR3 bases are TGTGCCAGCAGCCGATATGGGACTAGCGGGCGAGGCGAAGGGGAGCTGTTTTTT.

The V gene is TRBV3-1 (or the pseudogene TRBV3-2), the J gene TRBJ2-7; 10 bases line up with TRBD2. In germline, CDR1 is LGHDT, CDR2 YNNKEL (reference sequence). Trimming removed 0 bases from V and 2 bases from J; junction bases left unmatched: 4. CDR3 length: 16 residues. In DNA form, the CDR3 reads TGTGCCAGCAGCCAAGATAGACTAGCGGGCGCCTACGAGCAGTACTTC. This sequence encodes CASSQDRLAGAYEQYF.

The CDR3 nucleotides read TGTGCCAGCTCCCTGGGGGACAGGACGAACACTGAAGCTTTCTTT. Amino acid sequence: CASSLGDRTNTEAFF. The chain uses TRBV28 and TRBJ1-1; TRBD1 matches at 8 bases. V shed 8 bases, J shed 1 base, and the junction held 9 bases outside the gene matches. CDR3 length: 15 amino acids. In germline, CDR1 is MDHEN, CDR2 SYDVKM.

This chain links TRBV7-3 with TRBJ1-1; D not resolved. This CDR3 comprises 13 residues. Germline V gene data show CDR1 as SGHTA and CDR2 as FQGTGA. The V and J ends lost 4 bases and 0 bases respectively, with 6 bases between them. The CDR3 DNA reads TGTGCCAGCAGCTATTTAATGAACACTGAAGCTTTCTTT. This translates into CASSYLMNTEAFF.

This chain links TRBV27 with TRBJ2-2; a possible D gene is TRBD2 (6 bases). Germline CDR1 reads MNHEY; CDR2 reads SMNVEV (reference sequence). This CDR3 spans 14 amino acids. V dropped 2 bases and J dropped 5 bases, with 9 bases sitting between them. This chain's CDR3 is CASSLNAGTGELFF. The DNA of the CDR3 is TGTGCCAGCAGTTTAAATGCGGGGACCGGGGAGCTGTTTTTT.

The chain employs TRBV29-1 and TRBJ2-4; no clear D. The V and J ends lost 6 bases and 1 base respectively, with 13 bases between them. Germline-derived CDR1 and CDR2 are SQVTM and ANQGSEA. The CDR3 is 14 amino acids. For the CDR3, the DNA is TGCAGCGTGTCGGAGTCCTTGGCCAAAAACATTCAGTACTTC. Translating gives CSVSESLAKNIQYF.

The chain recombines TRBV11-1 with TRBJ2-7, with a tentative D call TRBD2 (5 bases). The CDR3 runs 12 residues. V was trimmed by 5 bases and J by 3 bases, leaving 8 bases between them. The germline gives CDR1 SGHAT, CDR2 FQDESV (reference sequence). The CDR3 loop reads CASSPDYYEQYF. The CDR3 DNA is TGTGCCAGCAGCCCCGACTACTACGAGCAGTACTTC.

This clone was seen once. The chain carries TRBV18 and TRBJ2-7; 7 bases match TRBD2. In germline, CDR1 is KGHSH, CDR2 LQKENI. Losses at the gene ends were 2 bases for V and 4 bases for J; bases not matched to a gene: 2. There are 13 residues in the CDR3. The CDR3 DNA is TGTGCCAGCTCACCAAGGGAGGGTTACGAGCAGTACTTC. Translation gives CASSPREGYEQYF. Full variable domain (outside the CDR3, taken from reference TRBV18 and TRBJ2-7): NAGVMQNPRHLVRRRGQEARLRCSPMKGHSHVYWYRQLPEEGLKFMVYLQKENIIDESGMPKERFSAEFPKEGPSILRIQQVVRGDSAAYFCASSPREGYEQYFGPGTRLTVT.

A few counts support this clone. V is TRBV18 and J is TRBJ2-3; 10 bases line up with TRBD2. Unmatched junction bases numbered 5, after V lost 3 bases and J lost 5 bases. Germline V gene lookup returns CDR1 KGHSH and CDR2 LQKENI. This CDR3 region has 15 residues. CDR3 nucleotides: TGTGCCAGCTCACCTGGGTCTAGCGGGAGAGATACGCAGTATTTT. This encodes CASSPGSSGRDTQYF.

This chain joins TRBV5-1 and TRBJ2-5; D gene ambiguous. V was clipped by 0 bases and J by 7 bases, with 4 bases between them. This CDR3 has 11 amino acids. CDR1 is SGHRS, CDR2 YFSETQ, per germline. The CDR3 nucleotides are TGCGCCAGCAGCTTGGGGCCGACCCAGTACTTC. Translated, it gives CASSLGPTQYF.

V and J are TRBV7-2 and TRBJ1-1; TRBD1 aligns across 8 bases. CDR3 size: 12 residues. Germline lookup yields CDR1 SGHTA and CDR2 FQGNSA. The ends lost 10 bases at V and 5 bases at J; junction bases unmatched: 6. CDR3 loop: CATRQGWTEAFF. CDR3 sequence (DNA): TGTGCCACCAGACAGGGGTGGACTGAAGCTTTCTTT. The whole variable domain, filled in from reference TRBV7-2 and TRBJ1-1, reads GAGVSQSPSNKVTEKGKDVELRCDPISGHTALYWYRQSLGQGLEFLIYFQGNSAPDKSGLPSDRFSAERTGGSVSTLTIQRTQQEDSAVYLCATRQGWTEAFFGQGTRLTVV.

This rearrangement joins TRBV3-1 (or the pseudogene TRBV3-2) to TRBJ2-7, with 8 bases aligning to TRBD1. CDR1 is LGHDT, CDR2 YNNKEL, per germline (reference sequence). The CDR3 is 12 amino acids. V lost 0 bases to trimming and J lost 9 bases; unmatched junction nucleotides: 1. The CDR3 protein is CASSQDGQGQYF. In DNA, the CDR3 is TGTGCCAGCAGCCAAGATGGACAGGGGCAGTACTTC.

The V and J genes are TRBV7-9 and TRBJ2-3; D gene ambiguous. Germline CDR1 is SEHNR and CDR2 is FQNEAQ (reference sequence). Trimming stripped 3 bases from V and 2 bases from J, with 9 bases between. The CDR3 has 14 residues. The CDR3 nucleotides read TGTGCCAGCAGCTTGGGCCTCCTCACAGATACGCAGTATTTT. It encodes CASSLGLLTDTQYF.

This clone occurred a few times. V usage is TRBV5-8 and J usage is TRBJ1-2; D is undetermined. V was clipped by 4 bases and J by 0 bases, with 13 bases between them. Germline assignment: CDR1 SGHTS and CDR2 YDEGEE. This CDR3 contains 15 residues. The CDR3, as DNA: TGTGCCAGCAGCCCAACGACGGGAGCTAACTATGGCTACACCTTC. Translated, it gives CASSPTTGANYGYTF. Full variable domain (outside the CDR3, taken from reference TRBV5-8 and TRBJ1-2): EAGVTQSPTHLIKTRGQQATLRCSPISGHTSVYWYQQALGLGLQFLLWYDEGEERNRGNFPPRFSGRQFPNYSSELNVNALELEDSALYLCASSPTTGANYGYTFGSGTRLTVV.

This chain joins TRBV3-1 (or the pseudogene TRBV3-2) and TRBJ2-7, with D possibly TRBD1 on 6 matching bases. The CDR3 consists of 15 residues. Germline CDR1 reads LGHDT; CDR2 reads YNNKEL (reference sequence). V lost 2 bases, J lost 2 bases, and 13 bases lay in between. CDR3 region: CASSQSLSGAYEQYF. DNA for the CDR3: TGTGCCAGCAGCCAATCTCTATCAGGGGCCTACGAGCAGTACTTC.

This chain uses TRBV11-2 with TRBJ2-7; D ambiguous. The length of the CDR3 is 14 residues. Trimming pared 0 bases from V and 0 bases from J, leaving 6 bases between. CDR1 and CDR2 (germline): SGHAT, FQNNGV. As DNA, the CDR3 is TGTGCCAGCAGCTTAGACCCGAGCTCCTACGAGCAGTACTTC. It is translated as CASSLDPSSYEQYF.

The chain carries TRBV7-9 and TRBJ1-6; D unresolved. CDR1 and CDR2 from the germline V gene are SEHNR and FQNEAQ (reference sequence). The CDR3 runs 14 residues. Between the trimmed V and J ends, which lost 5 bases and 14 bases, there was a span of 19 bases. CDR3: CASSRTDQTRTLHF. The CDR3 DNA sequence: TGTGCCAGCAGCAGAACTGACCAGACCCGGACCCTCCACTTT.

V and J are TRBV5-1 and TRBJ2-1; 13 bases align to TRBD2. This CDR3 region has 23 residues. The V gene's germline CDR1 is SGHRS and CDR2 YFSETQ. V was pared by 4 bases and J by 2 bases, with 24 bases of the junction left unmatched. In DNA, the CDR3 is TGCGCCAGCAGCCCGAAGGGATCTGGTCGCAAGACTAGCGGGAGGCCTACCTACAATGAGCAGTTCTTC. Residues: CASSPKGSGRKTSGRPTYNEQFF.

J is TRBJ1-2 and V is TRBV27, with TRBD1 identical over 8 bases. This CDR3 is 17 amino acids long. The ends lost 2 bases at V and 2 bases at J; junction bases unmatched: 10. CDR1 and CDR2 (germline): MNHEY, SMNVEV (reference sequence). CDR3 in amino acids: CASSLLRPDRGNYGYTF. In nucleotides, the CDR3 is TGTGCCAGCAGTTTACTCAGGCCTGACAGGGGAAACTATGGCTACACCTTC.

The genes are TRBV5-1 and TRBJ2-7; D is undetermined. The V gene lost 4 bases and the J gene lost 7 bases, with 21 bases spanning the gap. Germline V gives CDR1 SGHRS, CDR2 YFSETQ. The CDR3 length is 15 residues. CDR3 sequence (DNA): TGCGCCAGCAGCCTCCAGGCGACGGAACGAGAGGAGCAGTACTTC. This translates into CASSLQATEREEQYF.

The chain combines TRBV6-9 with TRBJ1-1; possible D gene TRBD1, 5 bases. Germline V lookup: CDR1 MNHGY, CDR2 SVAAGI. The CDR3 is made up of 12 amino acids. Trimming took 3 bases from V and 5 from J, leaving 7 bases between them. CDR3: CASSYEGTEAFF. In DNA, the CDR3 is TGTGCCAGCAGTTACGAGGGGACTGAAGCTTTCTTT.

The CDR3 loop reads CASSSGNTEAFF. The CDR3 nucleotides read TGTGCCAGCAGTTCCGGAAACACTGAAGCTTTCTTT. This chain connects TRBV28 to TRBJ1-1; D is uncertain. V gave up 4 bases and J gave up 2 bases, with 5 bases separating them. The germline V gene has CDR1 MDHEN and CDR2 SYDVKM. The length of the CDR3 is 12 residues.

This chain uses TRBV3-1 (or the pseudogene TRBV3-2) with TRBJ2-6, with D unresolved. The CDR3 runs to 17 residues. V lost 1 base to trimming and J lost 1 base, with 11 bases between them. Germline loops: CDR1 LGHDT, CDR2 YNNKEL (reference sequence). CDR3 sequence (DNA): TGTGCCAGCAGCCAAGTGGCCCAGCTTTCTGGGGCCAACGTCCTGACTTTC. Protein sequence: CASSQVAQLSGANVLTF.